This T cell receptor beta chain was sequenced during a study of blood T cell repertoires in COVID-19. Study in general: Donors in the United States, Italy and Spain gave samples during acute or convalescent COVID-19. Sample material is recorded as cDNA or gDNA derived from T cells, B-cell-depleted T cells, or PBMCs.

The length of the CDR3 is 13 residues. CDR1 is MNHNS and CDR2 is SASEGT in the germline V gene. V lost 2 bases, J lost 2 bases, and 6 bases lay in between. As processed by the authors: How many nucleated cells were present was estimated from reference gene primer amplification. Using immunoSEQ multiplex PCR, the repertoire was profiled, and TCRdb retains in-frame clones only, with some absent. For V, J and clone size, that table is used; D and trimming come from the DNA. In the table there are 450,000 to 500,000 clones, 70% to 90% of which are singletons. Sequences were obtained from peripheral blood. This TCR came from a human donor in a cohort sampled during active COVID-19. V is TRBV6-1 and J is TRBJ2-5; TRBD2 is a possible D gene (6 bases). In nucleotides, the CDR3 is TGTGCCAGCAGTGAACTAGCGCAAGAGACCCAGTACTTC. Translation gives CASSELAQETQYF.